This T cell receptor (beta chain) derives from a study of cytomegalovirus exposure and HLA in healthy donors. Unmatched junction bases numbered 2, after V lost 0 bases and J lost 6 bases. This CDR3 spans 14 amino acids. Germline values: CDR1 SGHRS, CDR2 YFSETQ. PCR amplification relied on 60 Vbeta primers (plus 13 Jbeta primers). Data came from immunoSEQ multiplex PCR; TCRdb stores just in-frame clones and leaves some out. The table has roughly 100,000 clones, around 85% seen once. Sequencing used PBMCs. The rearrangement links TRBV5-1 to TRBJ1-2; TRBD1 matches 10 bases. This clonotype was obtained from a man younger than 40 in good health and CMV-seronegative. DNA of the CDR3: TGCGCCAGCAGCTTGGGGGACAGGGGTGATGGCTACACCTTC. This encodes CASSLGDRGDGYTF. Looking up the rest from reference TRBV5-1 and TRBJ1-2 gives the full variable domain: KAGVTQTPRYLIKTRGQQVTLSCSPISGHRSVSWYQQTPGQGLQFLFEYFSETQRNKGNFPGRFSGRQFSNSRSEMNVSTLELGDSALYLCASSLGDRGDGYTFGSGTRLTVV.